Listed below are T cell receptor beta chains from one sample, sequenced in a study of Graves' ophthalmopathy and Graves' hyperthyroidism. TCRdb re-called the multiplex PCR reads through MiXCR, storing one row per CDR3 protein. The table includes 350,000 to 400,000 distinct CDR3 sequences, around 20% detected once. Sequencing was performed on peripheral blood. These receptors were obtained from a woman between 18 and 29 years old with Graves' ophthalmopathy. Each CDR3 is given with its conserved first and last residue. A D gene is named only where the DNA matches it firmly. Where a row states a size, it is once, few, many or the class of an expanded clone; other rows omit it.

D gene,V gene,clone size,J gene,CDR3 protein,CDR3 DNA
NA,TRBV7-3,many,TRBJ1-6,CASSKQGGDSPLHF,TGTGCCAGCAGCAAACAGGGAGGGGATTCACCCCTCCACTTT
NA,TRBV10-3,many,TRBJ1-1,CAISESGGPAEAFF,TGTGCCATCAGTGAGAGTGGAGGGCCCGCTGAAGCTTTCTTT
NA,TRBV7-2,many,TRBJ1-6,CASSPMAVGRSPLHF,TGTGCCAGCTCTCCAATGGCGGTTGGGCGTTCACCCCTCCACTTT
TRBD1,TRBV20-1,many,TRBJ2-7,CSARTRDRKPSYEQYF,TGCAGTGCTAGAACCCGGGACAGAAAACCCTCCTACGAGCAGTACTTC
NA,TRBV5-1,many,TRBJ1-1,CASSRTEYTEAFF,TGCGCCAGCAGTAGGACGGAGTACACTGAAGCTTTCTTT
NA,TRBV20-1,many,TRBJ2-7,CSSIDRKPYEQYF,TGCAGCTCCATCGACAGGAAGCCCTACGAGCAGTACTTC
NA,TRBV7-9,many,TRBJ2-2,CASSLVASTGELFF,TGTGCCAGCAGCTTAGTAGCGAGCACCGGGGAGCTGTTTTTT
NA,TRBV7-9,few,TRBJ2-2,CASKIIGPGELFF,TGTGCCAGCAAAATAATCGGCCCGGGGGAGCTGTTTTTT
TRBD2,TRBV5-1,many,TRBJ2-7,CASSQGLAGDEQYF,TGCGCCAGCAGCCAGGGACTAGCGGGAGACGAGCAGTACTTC
TRBD2,TRBV12-3/TRBV12-4,NA,TRBJ2-4,CASSSGREAGKNIQYF,TGTGCCAGCAGCTCGGGGCGGGAGGCTGGCAAAAACATTCAGTACTTC
NA,TRBV6-4,many,TRBJ2-2,CASKGRDTGELFF,TGTGCCAGCAAGGGGCGGGACACCGGGGAGCTGTTTTTT
TRBD1,TRBV6-5,many,TRBJ2-7,CASSYPDRAEQYF,TGTGCCAGCAGTTACCCCGACAGGGCTGAGCAGTACTTC
NA,TRBV7-2,NA,TRBJ2-5,CASSPNQGSETQYF,TGTGCCAGCAGCCCAAATCAGGGGTCGGAGACCCAGTACTTC
NA,TRBV27,many,TRBJ2-2,CASSFRWTEPTGELFF,TGTGCCAGCAGTTTCCGGTGGACGGAACCCACCGGGGAGCTGTTTTTT
NA,TRBV28,once,TRBJ2-7,CASSPSGKSYEQYF,TGTGCCAGCAGCCCCTCCGGGAAGAGCTACGAGCAGTACTTC
NA,TRBV6-1,few,TRBJ2-7,CASGDGRLYEQYF,TGTGCCAGCGGAGACGGGCGACTCTACGAGCAGTACTTC
TRBD1,TRBV12-5,many,TRBJ1-6,CASGEGQWNSPLHF,TGTGCTAGTGGAGAGGGACAGTGGAATTCACCCCTCCACTTT
TRBD2,TRBV27,many,TRBJ2-2,CASSPPGGGATGELFF,TGTGCCAGCAGTCCCCCGGGCGGGGGGGCAACCGGGGAGCTGTTTTTT
NA,TRBV6-5,many,TRBJ1-2,CASSFGIDYGYTF,TGTGCCAGCAGTTTCGGGATAGACTATGGCTACACCTTC
TRBD1,TRBV11-2,many,TRBJ1-5,CASSPGQGAQSNQPQHF,TGTGCCAGCAGCCCCGGACAGGGGGCACAAAGCAATCAGCCCCAGCATTTT
NA,TRBV4-1,many,TRBJ1-2,CASSHGGTLYGYTF,TGCGCCAGCAGCCACGGCGGGACCCTCTATGGCTACACCTTC
TRBD1,TRBV6-1,many,TRBJ1-1,CATTTGEVLAFF,TGTGCCACCACGACAGGGGAGGTCTTGGCTTTCTTT
NA,TRBV13,many,TRBJ1-1,CASSLSPGPNTEAFF,TGTGCCAGCAGCTTAAGCCCTGGACCGAACACTGAAGCTTTCTTT
NA,TRBV29-1,many,TRBJ2-2,CSVEGAGAYTGELFF,TGCAGCGTTGAAGGGGCAGGGGCATACACCGGGGAGCTGTTTTTT
TRBD1,TRBV3-1,many,TRBJ1-6,CASSQVSGQGNSPLHF,TGTGCCAGCAGCCAAGTCTCGGGACAGGGGAATTCACCCCTCCACTTT
TRBD1,TRBV7-2,many,TRBJ2-5,CASSSPGQGAETQYF,TGTGCCAGCAGCTCCCCGGGACAGGGGGCTGAGACCCAGTACTTC
NA,TRBV29-1,many,TRBJ2-7,CSVGSLKAYEQYF,TGCAGCGTTGGTAGCTTGAAAGCTTACGAGCAGTACTTC
NA,TRBV12-5,many,TRBJ2-7,CASGPRGGEQYF,TGTGCTAGTGGCCCCAGGGGAGGCGAGCAGTACTTC
TRBD2,TRBV11-2,once,TRBJ2-5,CASSFPTSGFGETQYF,TGTGCCAGCAGCTTCCCAACTAGCGGCTTCGGAGAGACCCAGTACTTC
NA,TRBV29-1,NA,TRBJ2-7,CSAKTSYGEQYF,TGCAGCGCCAAAACTAGCTATGGTGAGCAGTACTTC
NA,TRBV5-1,many,TRBJ1-6,CASSYITGYNSPLHF,TGCGCCAGCAGCTATATCACAGGGTATAATTCACCCCTCCACTTT
TRBD2,TRBV11-1,NA,TRBJ2-7,CASSLGRAGGTYEQYF,TGTGCCAGCAGCTTAGGGCGCGCGGGAGGTACCTACGAGCAGTACTTC
NA,TRBV28,many,TRBJ2-5,CASLRDREQETQYF,TGTGCCAGCCTCCGGGACCGTGAACAAGAGACCCAGTACTTC
TRBD1,TRBV4-2,many,TRBJ1-1,CASSHPRTGQNTEAFF,TGTGCCAGCAGCCACCCAAGGACAGGACAGAACACTGAAGCTTTCTTT
TRBD2,TRBV4-2,many,TRBJ2-5,CASSQIAGSAFQETQYF,TGTGCCAGCAGCCAAATAGCGGGGAGCGCCTTCCAAGAGACCCAGTACTTC
TRBD1,TRBV6-1,few,TRBJ2-5,CASSEEDRGGETQYF,TGTGCCAGCAGTGAAGAAGACAGGGGAGGAGAGACCCAGTACTTC
NA,TRBV2,many,TRBJ1-2,CASSDRGRPDYGYTF,TGTGCCAGCAGTGATAGGGGACGGCCTGATTATGGCTACACCTTC
TRBD1,TRBV12-3/TRBV12-4,many,TRBJ1-3,CASTGTGGISSGNTIYF,TGTGCCAGCACCGGGACAGGGGGTATTAGCTCTGGAAACACCATATATTTT
TRBD1,TRBV6-1,many,TRBJ1-2,CASRGQAPNYGYTF,TGTGCCAGCAGAGGACAGGCGCCTAACTATGGCTACACCTTC
NA,TRBV18,many,TRBJ1-1,CASSRTVGGHTEAFF,TGTGCCAGCTCAAGGACGGTGGGGGGACACACTGAAGCTTTCTTT
NA,TRBV6-1,few,TRBJ2-5,CASSLSGPLETQYF,TGTGCCAGCAGTCTTAGCGGTCCGTTAGAGACCCAGTACTTC
NA,TRBV4-1,many,TRBJ2-5,CASSQGAGSETQYF,TGCGCCAGCAGCCAAGGGGCGGGCTCAGAGACCCAGTACTTC
TRBD1,TRBV20-1,many,TRBJ2-7,CSAVGQGGFYEQYF,TGCAGTGCCGTCGGACAGGGGGGATTCTACGAGCAGTACTTC
NA,TRBV28,NA,TRBJ1-5,CASRLSNQPQHF,TGTGCCAGCCGTCTTAGCAATCAGCCCCAGCATTTT
NA,TRBV6-2/TRBV6-3,many,TRBJ1-5,CASSYGGAALNQPQHF,TGTGCCAGCAGTTACGGTGGGGCGGCTCTCAATCAGCCCCAGCATTTT
NA,TRBV18,NA,TRBJ2-7,CASSPWTLYEQYF,TGTGCCAGCTCACCTTGGACACTCTACGAGCAGTACTTC
TRBD1,TRBV29-1,many,TRBJ1-3,CSVVDRGLGNTIYF,TGCAGCGTTGTGGACAGGGGGCTTGGAAACACCATATATTTT
NA,TRBV29-1,NA,TRBJ1-1,CSVAARQTNTEAFF,TGCAGCGTTGCGGCGAGACAGACGAACACTGAAGCTTTCTTT
TRBD1,TRBV5-8,NA,TRBJ1-1,CVPWGQGATHTEAFF,TGTGTCCCATGGGGACAGGGAGCGACGCACACTGAAGCTTTCTTT
NA,TRBV30,many,TRBJ2-7,CAWSVPLQGPYEQYF,TGTGCCTGGAGTGTACCTCTACAGGGACCCTACGAGCAGTACTTC
NA,TRBV27,few,TRBJ1-2,CASRVGHGYTF,TGTGCCAGCAGGGTTGGGCATGGCTACACCTTC
TRBD2,TRBV2,many,TRBJ2-4,CASKGPGGDIQYF,TGTGCCAGCAAGGGCCCGGGGGGGGACATTCAGTACTTC
TRBD1,TRBV28,NA,TRBJ1-3,CASKPTWGQDNTIYF,TGTGCCAGCAAACCTACCTGGGGACAGGACAACACCATATATTTT
NA,TRBV28,many,TRBJ2-5,CASLTMRGRQETQYF,TGTGCCAGCCTCACAATGAGGGGGAGACAAGAGACCCAGTACTTC
NA,TRBV20-1,few,TRBJ1-6,CSARDRAENSPLHF,TGCAGTGCTAGAGATCGAGCCGAGAATTCACCCCTCCACTTT
TRBD1,TRBV7-2,many,TRBJ2-7,CASSLAATGVYNEQYF,TGTGCCAGCAGCTTAGCGGCTACAGGGGTATATAACGAGCAGTACTTC
NA,TRBV28,NA,TRBJ1-5,CASSSPDVISNQPQHF,TGTGCCAGCAGTTCCCCGGACGTAATTAGCAATCAGCCCCAGCATTTT